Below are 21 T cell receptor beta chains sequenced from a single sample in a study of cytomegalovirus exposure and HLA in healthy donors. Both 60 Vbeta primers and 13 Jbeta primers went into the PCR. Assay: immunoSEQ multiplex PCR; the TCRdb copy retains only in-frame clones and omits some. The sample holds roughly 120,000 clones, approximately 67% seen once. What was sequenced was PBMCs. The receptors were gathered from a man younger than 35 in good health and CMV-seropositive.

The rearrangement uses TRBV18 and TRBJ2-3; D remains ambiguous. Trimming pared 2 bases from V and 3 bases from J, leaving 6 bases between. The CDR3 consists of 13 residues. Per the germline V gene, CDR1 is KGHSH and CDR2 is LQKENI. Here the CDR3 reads CASSPITTDTQYF. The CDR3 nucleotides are TGTGCCAGCTCACCAATTACAACAGATACGCAGTATTTT. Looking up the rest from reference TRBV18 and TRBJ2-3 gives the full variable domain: NAGVMQNPRHLVRRRGQEARLRCSPMKGHSHVYWYRQLPEEGLKFMVYLQKENIIDESGMPKERFSAEFPKEGPSILRIQQVVRGDSAAYFCASSPITTDTQYFGPGTRLTVL.

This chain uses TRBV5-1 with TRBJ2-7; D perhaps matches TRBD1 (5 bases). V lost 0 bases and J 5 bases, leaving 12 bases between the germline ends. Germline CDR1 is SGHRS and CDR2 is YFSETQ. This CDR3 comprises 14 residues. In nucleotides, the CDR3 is TGCGCCAGCAGCTTGGAAGGGGCGTCCCACGAGCAGTACTTC. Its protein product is CASSLEGASHEQYF.

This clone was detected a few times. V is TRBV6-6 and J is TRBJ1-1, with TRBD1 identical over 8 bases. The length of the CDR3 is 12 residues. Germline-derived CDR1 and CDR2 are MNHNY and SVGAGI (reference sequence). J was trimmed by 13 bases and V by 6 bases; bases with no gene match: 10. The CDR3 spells CASSVPGGVGFF. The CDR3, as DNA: TGTGCCAGCAGCGTTCCAGGGGGCGTAGGTTTCTTT.

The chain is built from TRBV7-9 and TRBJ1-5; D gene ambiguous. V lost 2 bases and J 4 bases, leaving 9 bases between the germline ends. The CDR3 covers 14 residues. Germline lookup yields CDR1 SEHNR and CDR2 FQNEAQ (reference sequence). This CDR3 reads CASSLSGNNQPQHF. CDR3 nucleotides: TGTGCCAGCAGCTTATCGGGTAATAATCAGCCCCAGCATTTT.

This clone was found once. CDR3 nucleotide sequence: TGTGCCAGCACCTCGGCCGGGAGGGAAAACATTCAGTACTTC. Protein sequence: CASTSAGRENIQYF. J is TRBJ2-4 and V is TRBV5-4, with TRBD2 matching 8 bases. The J segment lost 5 bases and the V segment lost 6 bases, leaving 7 bases of the junction unmatched. The CDR3 runs 14 residues. Germline V gene lookup returns CDR1 SGHNT and CDR2 YYREEE (reference sequence).

CDR3 loop: CAWSVRGLLSSTDTQYF. The DNA of the CDR3 is TGTGCCTGGAGTGTGAGGGGGCTTTTATCTAGCACAGATACGCAGTATTTT. The rearrangement links TRBV30 to TRBJ2-3, with 7 bases identical to TRBD1. CDR3 length: 17 amino acids. From germline, CDR1 is GTSNPN and CDR2 SVGIG (reference sequence). Trimming cost V 0 bases and J 0 bases; bases outside gene matches: 9. The variable domain in full, with the rest retrieved from reference TRBV30 and TRBJ2-3, is SQTIHQWPATLVQPVGSPLSLECTVEGTSNPNLYWYRQAAGRGLQLLFYSVGIGQISSEVPQNLSASRPQDRQFILSSKKLLLSDSGFYLCAWSVRGLLSSTDTQYFGPGTRLTVL.

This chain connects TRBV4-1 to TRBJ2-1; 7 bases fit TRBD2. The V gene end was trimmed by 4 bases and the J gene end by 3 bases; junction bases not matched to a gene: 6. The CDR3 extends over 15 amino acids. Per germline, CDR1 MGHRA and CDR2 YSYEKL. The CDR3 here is CASSREAGYYNEQFF. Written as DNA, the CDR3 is TGCGCCAGCAGCCGGGAAGCGGGGTACTACAATGAGCAGTTCTTC.

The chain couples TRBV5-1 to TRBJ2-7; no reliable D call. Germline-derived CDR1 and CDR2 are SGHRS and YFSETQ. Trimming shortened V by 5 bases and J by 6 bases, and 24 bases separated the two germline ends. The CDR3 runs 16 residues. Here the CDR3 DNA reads TGCGCCAGCAGTAAATGGCTACAGTTAGTTTTCGGCGAGCAGTACGTC. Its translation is CASSKWLQLVFGEQYV.

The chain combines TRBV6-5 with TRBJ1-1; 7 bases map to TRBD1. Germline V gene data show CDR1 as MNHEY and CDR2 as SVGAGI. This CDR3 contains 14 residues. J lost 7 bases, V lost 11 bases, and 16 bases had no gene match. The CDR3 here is CAGLLVLGGDEAFF. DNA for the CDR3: TGTGCCGGGCTCCTCGTCCTAGGGGGCGATGAAGCTTTCTTT.

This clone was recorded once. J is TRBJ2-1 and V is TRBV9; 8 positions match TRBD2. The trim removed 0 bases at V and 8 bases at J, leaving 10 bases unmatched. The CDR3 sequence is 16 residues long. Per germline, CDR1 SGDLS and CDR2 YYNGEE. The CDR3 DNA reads TGTGCCAGCAGCGTAGCGTCGGGGGGGGGCCAGGATGAGCAGTTCTTC. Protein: CASSVASGGGQDEQFF.

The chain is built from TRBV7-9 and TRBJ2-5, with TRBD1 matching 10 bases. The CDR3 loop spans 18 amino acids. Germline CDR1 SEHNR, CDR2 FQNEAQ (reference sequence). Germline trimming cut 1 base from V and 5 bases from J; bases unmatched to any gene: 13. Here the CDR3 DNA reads TGTGCCAGCAGCTTAGGGGTGACCGGGACAGGGGTCATCGAGACCCAGTACTTC. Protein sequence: CASSLGVTGTGVIETQYF.

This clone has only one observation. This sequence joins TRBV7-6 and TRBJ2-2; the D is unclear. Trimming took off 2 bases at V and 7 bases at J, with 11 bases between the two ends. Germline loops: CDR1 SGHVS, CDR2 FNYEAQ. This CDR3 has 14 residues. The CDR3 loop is CASSLMAVSGELFF. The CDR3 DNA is TGTGCCAGCAGCTTAATGGCTGTAAGCGGGGAGCTGTTTTTT.

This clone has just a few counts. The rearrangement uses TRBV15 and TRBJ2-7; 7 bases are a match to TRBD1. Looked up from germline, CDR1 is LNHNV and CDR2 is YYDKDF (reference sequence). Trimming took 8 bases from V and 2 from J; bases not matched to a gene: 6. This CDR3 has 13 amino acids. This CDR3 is CATGTDLTYEQYF. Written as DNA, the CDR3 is TGTGCCACCGGGACAGATCTAACCTACGAGCAGTACTTC.

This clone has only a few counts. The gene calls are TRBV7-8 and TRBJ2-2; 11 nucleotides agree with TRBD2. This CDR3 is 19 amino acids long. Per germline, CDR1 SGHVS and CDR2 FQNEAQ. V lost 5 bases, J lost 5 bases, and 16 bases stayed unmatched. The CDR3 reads CASSTSGTSGLQRTGELFF. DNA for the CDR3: TGTGCCAGCAGCACAAGCGGGACTAGCGGCCTACAACGTACCGGGGAGCTGTTTTTT.

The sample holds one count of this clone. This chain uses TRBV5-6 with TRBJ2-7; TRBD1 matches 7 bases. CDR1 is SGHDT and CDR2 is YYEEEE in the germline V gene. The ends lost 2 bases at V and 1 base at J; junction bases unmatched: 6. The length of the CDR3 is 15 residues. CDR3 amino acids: CASSFRQGRSYEQYV. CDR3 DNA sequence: TGTGCCAGCAGCTTCCGACAGGGTCGGTCCTACGAGCAGTACGTC.

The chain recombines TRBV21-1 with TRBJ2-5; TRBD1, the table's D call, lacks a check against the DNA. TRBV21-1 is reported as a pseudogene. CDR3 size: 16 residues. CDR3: CASSNWIQGAQETQYF. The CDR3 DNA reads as TGTGCCAGCAGCAACTGGATTCAGGGGGCCCAAGAGACCCAGTACTTC.

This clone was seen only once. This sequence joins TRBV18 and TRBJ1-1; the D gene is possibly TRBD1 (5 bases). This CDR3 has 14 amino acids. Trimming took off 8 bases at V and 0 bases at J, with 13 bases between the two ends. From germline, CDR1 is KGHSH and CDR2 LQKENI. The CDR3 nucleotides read TGTGCCAGCCACCACGACAGAATGAACACTGAAGCTTTCTTT. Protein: CASHHDRMNTEAFF.

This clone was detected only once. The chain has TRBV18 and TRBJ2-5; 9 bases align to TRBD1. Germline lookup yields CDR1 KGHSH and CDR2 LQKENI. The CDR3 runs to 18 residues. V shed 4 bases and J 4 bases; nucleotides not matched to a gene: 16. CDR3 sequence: CASSRTRSGTGLGETQYF. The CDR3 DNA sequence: TGTGCCAGCTCACGCACTCGGTCCGGGACAGGGTTGGGAGAGACCCAGTACTTC.

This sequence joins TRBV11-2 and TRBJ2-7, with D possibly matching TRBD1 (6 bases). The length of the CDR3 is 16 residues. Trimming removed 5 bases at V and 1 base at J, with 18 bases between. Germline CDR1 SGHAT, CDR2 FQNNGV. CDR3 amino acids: CASSASPGTISYEQYF. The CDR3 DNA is TGTGCCAGCAGCGCCTCACCCGGGACAATATCCTACGAGCAGTACTTC.

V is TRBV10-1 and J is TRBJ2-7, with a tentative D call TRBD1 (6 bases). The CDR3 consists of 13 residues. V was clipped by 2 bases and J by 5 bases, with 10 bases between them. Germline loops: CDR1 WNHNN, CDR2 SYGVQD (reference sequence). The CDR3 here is CASSETGLNEQYF. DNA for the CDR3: TGCGCCAGCAGTGAGACAGGGCTGAACGAGCAGTACTTC.

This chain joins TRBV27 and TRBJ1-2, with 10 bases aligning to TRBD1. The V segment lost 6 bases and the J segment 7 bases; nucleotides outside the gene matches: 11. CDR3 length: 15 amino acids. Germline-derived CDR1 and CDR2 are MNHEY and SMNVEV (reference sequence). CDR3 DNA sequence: TGTGCCAGCAGACAGAGACAGGGGGCTTTATGTGGCTACACCTTC. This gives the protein CASRQRQGALCGYTF.